The sequence of this TCR beta chain was determined in a study of identifying expanded T cells in peripheral blood. In regard to this clone: Its antigen remains unidentified.

Findings of the study overall: Across healthy donors, higher total template counts meant significantly greater approximately two-week count variance. About 1.3 clones differed between technical replicates, versus roughly 16 and 20 over time.

V lost 4 bases, J lost 6 bases, and 13 bases lay in between. Germline V lookup: CDR1 SGHKS, CDR2 YYEKEE (reference sequence). This CDR3 contains 14 residues. Only in-frame clones appear in the TCRdb table, and some are missing; sequencing was by immunoSEQ multiplex PCR. The table lists tens of thousands of clones, about 85% of them singletons. Sequencing was performed on blood. The TCR comes from a person aged 18 to 75 in good health. V usage is TRBV5-5 and J usage is TRBJ1-4; no clear D gene. Here the CDR3 reads CASSPTVGDEKLFF. For the CDR3, the DNA is TGTGCCAGCAGCCCTACAGTTGGGGATGAAAAACTGTTTTTT.